The T cell receptor beta chain under discussion was sequenced for a study of T cell responses to AZD1222 COVID-19 vaccine. Study-wide findings and caveats: The donor cohort was predominantly white British with a female majority, and clonal diversity may have been underestimated. Across spike, vaccine-associated CD4 TCRs were found, dominant at 160-218 and 743-854.

This clone was observed a single time. Antigen specificity is unknown. The junction had 3 bases not matched to a gene; V was cut back by 6 bases and J by 1 base. This CDR3 has 14 amino acids. Germline values: CDR1 MNHGY, CDR2 SAAAGT. Data came from immunoSEQ multiplex PCR; TCRdb stores just in-frame clones and leaves some out. The sample has about 140,000 clones; approximately 90% are singletons. This clonotype originated in an adult in good health. The chain recombines TRBV6-8 with TRBJ1-5, with 7 bases fitting TRBD1. The sequencing here drew on peripheral blood, taken on day 0 of AZD1222 vaccination. Written as DNA, the CDR3 is TGTGCCAGCAGCACAGGGGCCAGCAATCAGCCCCAGCATTTT. Translation gives CASSTGASNQPQHF.